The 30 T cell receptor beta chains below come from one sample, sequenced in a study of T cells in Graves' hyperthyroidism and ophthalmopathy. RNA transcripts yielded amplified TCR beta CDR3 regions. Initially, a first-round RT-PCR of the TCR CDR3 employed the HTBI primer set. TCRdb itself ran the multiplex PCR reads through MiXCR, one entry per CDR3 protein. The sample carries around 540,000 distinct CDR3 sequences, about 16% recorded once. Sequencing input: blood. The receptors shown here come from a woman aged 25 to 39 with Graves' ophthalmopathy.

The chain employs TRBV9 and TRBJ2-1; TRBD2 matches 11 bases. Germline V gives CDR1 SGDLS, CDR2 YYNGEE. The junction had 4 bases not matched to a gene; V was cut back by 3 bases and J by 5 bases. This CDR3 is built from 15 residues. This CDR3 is CASSEGLADNNEQFF. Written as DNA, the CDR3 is TGTGCCAGCAGCGAGGGACTAGCGGATAACAATGAGCAGTTCTTC.

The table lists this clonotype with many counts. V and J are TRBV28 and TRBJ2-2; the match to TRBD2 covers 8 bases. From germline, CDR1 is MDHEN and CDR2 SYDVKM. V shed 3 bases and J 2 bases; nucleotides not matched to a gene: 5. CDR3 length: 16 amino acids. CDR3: CASSLRLAGNTGELFF. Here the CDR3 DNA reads TGTGCCAGCAGTTTGCGGCTAGCGGGTAACACCGGGGAGCTGTTTTTT. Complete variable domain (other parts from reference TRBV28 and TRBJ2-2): DVKVTQSSRYLVKRTGEKVFLECVQDMDHENMFWYRQDPGLGLRLIYFSYDVKMKEKGDIPEGYSVSREKKERFSLILESASTNQTSMYLCASSLRLAGNTGELFFGEGSRLTVL.

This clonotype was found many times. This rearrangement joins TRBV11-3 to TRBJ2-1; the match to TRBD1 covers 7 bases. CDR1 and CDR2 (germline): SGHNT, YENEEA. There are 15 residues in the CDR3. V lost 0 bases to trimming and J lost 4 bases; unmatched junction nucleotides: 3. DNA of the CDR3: TGTGCCAGCAGCTTAGAACCGGGACAGTACAATGAGCAGTTCTTC. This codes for CASSLEPGQYNEQFF.

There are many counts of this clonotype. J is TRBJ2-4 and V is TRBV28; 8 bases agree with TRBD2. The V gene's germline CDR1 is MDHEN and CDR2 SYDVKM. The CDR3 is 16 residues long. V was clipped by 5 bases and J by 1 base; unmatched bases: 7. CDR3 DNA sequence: TGTGCCAGCAGTCCGCGGACTAGCAATGCCAAAAACATTCAGTACTTC. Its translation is CASSPRTSNAKNIQYF.

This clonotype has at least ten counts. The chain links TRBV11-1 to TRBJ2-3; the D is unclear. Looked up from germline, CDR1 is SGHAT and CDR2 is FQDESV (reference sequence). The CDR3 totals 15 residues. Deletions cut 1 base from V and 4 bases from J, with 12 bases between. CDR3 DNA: TGTGCCAGCAGCTTAGGTGTCGGAGTGGCAGATACGCAGTATTTT. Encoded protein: CASSLGVGVADTQYF.

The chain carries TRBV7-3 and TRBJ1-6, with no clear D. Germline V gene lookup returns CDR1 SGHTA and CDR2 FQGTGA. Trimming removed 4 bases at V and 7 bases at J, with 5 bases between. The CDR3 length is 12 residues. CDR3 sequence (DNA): TGTGCCAGCAGCTGGCCCAATTCACCCCTCCACTTT. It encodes CASSWPNSPLHF. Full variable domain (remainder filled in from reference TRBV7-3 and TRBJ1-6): GAGVSQTPSNKVTEKGKYVELRCDPISGHTALYWYRQSLGQGPEFLIYFQGTGAADDSGLPNDRFFAVRPEGSVSTLKIQRTERGDSAVYLCASSWPNSPLHFGNGTRLTVT.

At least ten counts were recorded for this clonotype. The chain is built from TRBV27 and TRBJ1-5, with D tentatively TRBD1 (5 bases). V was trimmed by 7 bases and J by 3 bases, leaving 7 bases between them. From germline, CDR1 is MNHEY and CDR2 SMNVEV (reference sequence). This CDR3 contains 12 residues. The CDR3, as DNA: TGTGCCAGCACGACAGACAATCAGCCCCAGCATTTT. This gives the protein CASTTDNQPQHF.

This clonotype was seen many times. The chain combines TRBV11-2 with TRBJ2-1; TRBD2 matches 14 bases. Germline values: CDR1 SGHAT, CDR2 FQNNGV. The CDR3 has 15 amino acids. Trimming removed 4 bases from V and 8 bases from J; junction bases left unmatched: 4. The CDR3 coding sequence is TGTGCCAGCAGCTCAAAGACTAGCGGGAGGGATGAGCAGTTCTTC. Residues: CASSSKTSGRDEQFF. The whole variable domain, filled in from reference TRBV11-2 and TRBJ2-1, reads EAGVAQSPRYKIIEKRQSVAFWCNPISGHATLYWYQQILGQGPKLLIQFQNNGVVDDSQLPKDRFSAERLKGVDSTLKIQPAKLEDSAVYLCASSSKTSGRDEQFFGPGTRLTVL.

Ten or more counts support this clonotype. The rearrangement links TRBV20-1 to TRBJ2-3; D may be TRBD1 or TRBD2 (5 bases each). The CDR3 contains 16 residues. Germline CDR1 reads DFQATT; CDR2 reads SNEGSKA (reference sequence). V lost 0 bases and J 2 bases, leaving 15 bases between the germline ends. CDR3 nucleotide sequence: TGCAGTGCTAGAGACGGGACCGGATTGCACACAGATACGCAGTATTTT. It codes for CSARDGTGLHTDTQYF.

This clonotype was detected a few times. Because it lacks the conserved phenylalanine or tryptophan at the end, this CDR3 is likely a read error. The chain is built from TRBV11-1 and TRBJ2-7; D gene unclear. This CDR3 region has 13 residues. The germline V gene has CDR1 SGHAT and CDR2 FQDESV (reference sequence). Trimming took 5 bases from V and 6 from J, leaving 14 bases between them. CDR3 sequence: CASSPTPGGEQYL. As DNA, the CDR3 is TGTGCCAGCAGCCCTACTCCGGGTGGCGAGCAGTACCTC.

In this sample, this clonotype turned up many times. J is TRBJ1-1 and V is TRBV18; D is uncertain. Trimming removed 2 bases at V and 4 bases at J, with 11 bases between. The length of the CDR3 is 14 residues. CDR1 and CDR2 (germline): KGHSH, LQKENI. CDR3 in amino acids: CASSPREGGTEAFF. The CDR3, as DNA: TGTGCCAGCTCACCAAGAGAGGGTGGCACTGAAGCTTTCTTT.

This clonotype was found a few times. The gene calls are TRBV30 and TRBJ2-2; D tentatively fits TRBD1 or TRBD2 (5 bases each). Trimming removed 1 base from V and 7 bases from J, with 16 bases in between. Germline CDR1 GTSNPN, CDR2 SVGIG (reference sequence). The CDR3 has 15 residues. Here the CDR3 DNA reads TGTGCCTGGAGTGGACAGTTATCGGGGCACGGGGAGCTGTTTTTT. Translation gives CAWSGQLSGHGELFF.

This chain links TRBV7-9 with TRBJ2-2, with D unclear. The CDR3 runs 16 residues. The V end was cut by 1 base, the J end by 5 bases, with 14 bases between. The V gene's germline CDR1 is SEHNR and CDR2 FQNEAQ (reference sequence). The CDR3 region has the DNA TGTGCCAGCAGCTTAGAAATATATGAAGGGACCGGGGAGCTGTTTTTT. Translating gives CASSLEIYEGTGELFF.

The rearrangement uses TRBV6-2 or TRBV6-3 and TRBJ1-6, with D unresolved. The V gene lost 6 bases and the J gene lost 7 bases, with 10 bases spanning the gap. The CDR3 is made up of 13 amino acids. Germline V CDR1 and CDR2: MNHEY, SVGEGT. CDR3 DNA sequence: TGTGCCAGCAGCCGCGACCTAAATTCACCCCTCCACTTT. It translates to CASSRDLNSPLHF.

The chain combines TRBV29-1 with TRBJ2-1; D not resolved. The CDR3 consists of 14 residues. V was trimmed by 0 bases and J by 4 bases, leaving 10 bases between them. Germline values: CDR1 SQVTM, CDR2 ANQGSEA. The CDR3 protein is CSVEDLWSYNEQFF. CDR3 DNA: TGCAGCGTTGAAGATCTTTGGAGTTACAATGAGCAGTTCTTC.

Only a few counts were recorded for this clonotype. This CDR3 reads CSAHVPGQGQPQHF. The CDR3 DNA follows: TGCAGTGCCCATGTTCCGGGACAGGGCCAGCCCCAGCATTTT. V is TRBV20-1 and J is TRBJ1-5; 9 nucleotides agree with TRBD1. Trimming at V came to 6 bases and at J to 7 bases, leaving 10 bases not matched to a gene. The germline CDR1 and CDR2 sequences are DFQATT and SNEGSKA (reference sequence). This CDR3 spans 14 amino acids.

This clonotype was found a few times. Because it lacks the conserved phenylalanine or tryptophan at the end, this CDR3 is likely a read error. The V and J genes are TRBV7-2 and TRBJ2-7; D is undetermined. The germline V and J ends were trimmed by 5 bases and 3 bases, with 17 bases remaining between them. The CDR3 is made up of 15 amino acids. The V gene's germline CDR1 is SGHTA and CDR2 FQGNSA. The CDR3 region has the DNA TGTGCCAGCAGCCCCGATTCGTCCTCCGACTACGAGCAGTACCTC. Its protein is CASSPDSSSDYEQYL.

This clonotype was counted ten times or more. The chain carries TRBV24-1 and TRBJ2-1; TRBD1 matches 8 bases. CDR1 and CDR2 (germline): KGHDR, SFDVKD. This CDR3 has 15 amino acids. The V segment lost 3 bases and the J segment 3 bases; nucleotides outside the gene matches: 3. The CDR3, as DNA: TGTGCCACCAGTGATGACAGGGGTGTCTACAATGAGCAGTTCTTC. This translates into CATSDDRGVYNEQFF.

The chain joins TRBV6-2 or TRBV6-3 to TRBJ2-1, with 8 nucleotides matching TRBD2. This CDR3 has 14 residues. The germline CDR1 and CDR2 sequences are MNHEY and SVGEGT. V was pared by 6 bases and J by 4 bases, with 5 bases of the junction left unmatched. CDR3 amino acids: CASSLAGNYNEQFF. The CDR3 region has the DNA TGTGCCAGCAGCTTAGCGGGGAATTACAATGAGCAGTTCTTC.

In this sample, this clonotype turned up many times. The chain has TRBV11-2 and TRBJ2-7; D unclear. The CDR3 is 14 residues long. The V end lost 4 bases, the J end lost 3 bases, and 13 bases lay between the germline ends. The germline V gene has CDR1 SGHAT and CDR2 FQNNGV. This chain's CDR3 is CASSSSGRYYEQYF. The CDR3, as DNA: TGTGCCAGCAGCTCCTCCGGGCGTTACTACGAGCAGTACTTC.

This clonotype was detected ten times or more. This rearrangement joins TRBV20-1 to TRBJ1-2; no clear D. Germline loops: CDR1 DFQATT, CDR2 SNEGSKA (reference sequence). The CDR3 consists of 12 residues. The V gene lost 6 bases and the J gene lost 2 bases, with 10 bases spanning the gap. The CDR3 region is CSATDANYGYTF. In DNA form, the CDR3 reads TGCAGTGCGACGGACGCCAACTATGGCTACACCTTC.

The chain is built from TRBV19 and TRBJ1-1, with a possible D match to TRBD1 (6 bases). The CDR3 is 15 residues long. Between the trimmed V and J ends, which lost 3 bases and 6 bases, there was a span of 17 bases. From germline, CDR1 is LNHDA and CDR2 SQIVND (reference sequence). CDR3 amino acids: CASSIGRGIDAEAFF. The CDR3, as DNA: TGTGCCAGTAGTATTGGCAGGGGAATTGACGCTGAAGCTTTCTTT.

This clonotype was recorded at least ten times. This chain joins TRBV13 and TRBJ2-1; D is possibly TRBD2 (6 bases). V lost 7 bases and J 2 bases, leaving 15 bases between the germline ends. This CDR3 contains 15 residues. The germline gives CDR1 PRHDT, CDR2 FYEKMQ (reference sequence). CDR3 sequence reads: CASTFLANPYNEQFF. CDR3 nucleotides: TGTGCCAGCACCTTTCTAGCGAATCCCTACAATGAGCAGTTCTTC.

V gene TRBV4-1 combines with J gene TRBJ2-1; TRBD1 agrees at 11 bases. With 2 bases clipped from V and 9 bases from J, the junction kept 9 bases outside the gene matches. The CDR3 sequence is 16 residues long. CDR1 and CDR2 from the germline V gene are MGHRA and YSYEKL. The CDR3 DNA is TGCGCCAGCAGCCAACACCGAGGGGACAGGGGGACTGAGCAGTTCTTC. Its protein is CASSQHRGDRGTEQFF.

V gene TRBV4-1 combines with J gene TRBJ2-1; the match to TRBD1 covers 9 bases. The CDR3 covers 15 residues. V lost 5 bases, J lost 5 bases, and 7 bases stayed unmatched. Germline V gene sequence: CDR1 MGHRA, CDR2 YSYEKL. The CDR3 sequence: CASSSLGTGHNEQFF. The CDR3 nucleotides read TGCGCCAGCAGCTCCTTAGGGACAGGGCACAATGAGCAGTTCTTC.

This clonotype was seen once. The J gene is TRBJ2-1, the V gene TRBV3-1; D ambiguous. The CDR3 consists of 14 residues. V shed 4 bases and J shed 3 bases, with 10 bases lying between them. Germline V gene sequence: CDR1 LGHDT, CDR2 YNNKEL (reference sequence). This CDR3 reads CASSPEGRYNEQFF. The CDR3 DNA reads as TGTGCCAGCAGCCCGGAAGGCCGCTACAATGAGCAGTTCTTC.

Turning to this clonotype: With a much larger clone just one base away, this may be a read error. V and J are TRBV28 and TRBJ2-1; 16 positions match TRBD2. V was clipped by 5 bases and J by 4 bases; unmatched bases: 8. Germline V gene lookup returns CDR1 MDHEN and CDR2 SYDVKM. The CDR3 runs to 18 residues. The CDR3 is CASSPLGLAGGLYNEQFF. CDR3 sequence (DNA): TGTGCCAGCAGTCCCCTGGGACTAGCGGGAGGGTTATACAATGAGCAGTTCTTC.

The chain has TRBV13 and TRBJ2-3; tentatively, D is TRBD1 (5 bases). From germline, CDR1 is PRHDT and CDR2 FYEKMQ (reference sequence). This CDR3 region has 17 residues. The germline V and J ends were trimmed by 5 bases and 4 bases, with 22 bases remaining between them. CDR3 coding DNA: TGTGCCAGCAGCCTCAGGACGGCTGAATGGGGCCCAGATACGCAGTATTTT. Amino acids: CASSLRTAEWGPDTQYF. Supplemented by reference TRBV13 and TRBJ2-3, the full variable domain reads AAGVIQSPRHLIKEKRETATLKCYPIPRHDTVYWYQQGPGQDPQFLISFYEKMQSDKGSIPDRFSAQQFSDYHSELNMSSLELGDSALYFCASSLRTAEWGPDTQYFGPGTRLTVL.

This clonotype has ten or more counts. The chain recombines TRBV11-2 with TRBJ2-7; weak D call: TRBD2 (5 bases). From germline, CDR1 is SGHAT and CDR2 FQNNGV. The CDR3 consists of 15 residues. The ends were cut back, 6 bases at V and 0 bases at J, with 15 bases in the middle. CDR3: CASRGAETLSYEQYF. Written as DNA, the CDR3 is TGTGCCAGCAGGGGAGCGGAGACTCTCTCCTACGAGCAGTACTTC.

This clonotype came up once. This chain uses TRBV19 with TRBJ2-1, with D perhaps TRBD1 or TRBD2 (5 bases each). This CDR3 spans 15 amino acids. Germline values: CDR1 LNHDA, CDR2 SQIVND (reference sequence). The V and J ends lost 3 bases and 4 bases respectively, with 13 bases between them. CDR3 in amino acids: CASSIVGAGYNEQFF. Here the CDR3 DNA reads TGTGCCAGTAGTATCGTTGGGGCGGGTTACAATGAGCAGTTCTTC.